This T cell receptor beta chain was documented in a study of immune evolution from preneoplasia to lung adenocarcinoma. The overall study: HLA loss of heterozygosity: over 5.5% AIS, under 19% MIA, 30% to 35% ADC, none AAH. General study results and limits: From normal lung to invasive adenocarcinoma, top clone frequencies appeared to decrease. Later-stage lesions seemingly showed higher T cell density and diversity than normal lung.

This clone appeared a single time. Its antigen remains unknown. CDR1 is SGDLS and CDR2 is YYNGEE in the germline V gene. The CDR3 spans 15 residues. Unmatched junction bases numbered 5, after V lost 2 bases and J lost 4 bases. TCRdb's copy holds only in-frame clones and misses some; the assay was immunoSEQ multiplex PCR. Of more than 3,500 clones listed, 75% to 85% are singletons. The J gene is TRBJ2-3, the V gene TRBV9; TRBD2 matches 9 bases. Sequenced material: FFPE lung adenocarcinoma in situ tissue. This clonotype was obtained from a person aged 65-85 years with lung adenocarcinoma. The CDR3 loop is CASSVSGSGADTQYF. The CDR3 nucleotides read TGTGCCAGCAGCGTTAGCGGGAGCGGAGCAGATACGCAGTATTTT.